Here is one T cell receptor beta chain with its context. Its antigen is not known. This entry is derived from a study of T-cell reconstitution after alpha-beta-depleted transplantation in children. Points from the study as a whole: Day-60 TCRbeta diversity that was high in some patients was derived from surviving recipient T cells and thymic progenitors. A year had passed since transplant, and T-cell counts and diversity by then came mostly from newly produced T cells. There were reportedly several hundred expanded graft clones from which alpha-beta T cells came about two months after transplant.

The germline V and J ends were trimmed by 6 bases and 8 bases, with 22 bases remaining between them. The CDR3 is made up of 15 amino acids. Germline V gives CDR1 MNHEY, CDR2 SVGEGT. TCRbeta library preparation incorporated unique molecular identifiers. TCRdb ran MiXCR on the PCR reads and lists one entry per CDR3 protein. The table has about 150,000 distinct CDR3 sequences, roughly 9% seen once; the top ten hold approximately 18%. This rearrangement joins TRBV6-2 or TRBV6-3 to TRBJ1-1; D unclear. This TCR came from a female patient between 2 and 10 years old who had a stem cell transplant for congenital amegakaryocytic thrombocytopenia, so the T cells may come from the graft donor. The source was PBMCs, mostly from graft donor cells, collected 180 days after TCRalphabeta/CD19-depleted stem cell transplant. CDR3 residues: CASRDIEQFRKEAFF. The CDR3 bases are TGTGCCAGCAGAGACATAGAACAGTTCCGGAAGGAAGCTTTCTTT.